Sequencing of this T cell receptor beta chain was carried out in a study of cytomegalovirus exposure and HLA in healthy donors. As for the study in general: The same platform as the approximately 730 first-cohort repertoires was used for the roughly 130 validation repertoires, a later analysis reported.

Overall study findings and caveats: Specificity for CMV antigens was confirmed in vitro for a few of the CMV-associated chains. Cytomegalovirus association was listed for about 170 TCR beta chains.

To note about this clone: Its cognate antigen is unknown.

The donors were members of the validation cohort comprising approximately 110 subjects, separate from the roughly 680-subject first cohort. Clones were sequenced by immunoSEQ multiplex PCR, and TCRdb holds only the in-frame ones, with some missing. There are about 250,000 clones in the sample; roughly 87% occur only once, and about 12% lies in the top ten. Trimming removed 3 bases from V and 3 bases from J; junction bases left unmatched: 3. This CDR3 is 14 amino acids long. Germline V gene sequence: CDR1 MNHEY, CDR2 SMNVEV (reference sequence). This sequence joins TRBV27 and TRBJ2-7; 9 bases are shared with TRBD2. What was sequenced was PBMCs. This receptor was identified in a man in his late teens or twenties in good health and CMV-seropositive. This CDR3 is CASSLAGGIYEQYF. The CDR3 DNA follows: TGTGCCAGCAGTTTGGCGGGAGGGATCTACGAGCAGTACTTC.